These 14 T cell receptor beta chains were all obtained from the same sample, sequenced in a study of blood T cell repertoires in COVID-19. Assay used: immunoSEQ multiplex PCR; TCRdb lists only in-frame clones, some missing. The sample holds roughly 17,000 clones, approximately 86% seen once. The specimen was peripheral blood. All receptors come from a human donor in a cohort sampled during active COVID-19.

The chain combines TRBV7-8 with TRBJ1-5, with no clear D. Trimming removed 1 base from V and 0 bases from J, with 13 bases in between. The CDR3 loop spans 17 amino acids. The V gene's germline CDR1 is SGHVS and CDR2 FQNEAQ. The CDR3 DNA follows: TGTGCCAGCAGCTTAGAAGAGGGATCGAGTAGCAATCAGCCCCAGCATTTT. Amino acid sequence: CASSLEEGSSSNQPQHF.

This clone was counted once. This chain connects TRBV6-5 to TRBJ2-7, with D perhaps TRBD2 (6 bases). CDR1 is MNHEY, CDR2 SVGAGI, per germline. This CDR3 contains 16 residues. V dropped 2 bases and J dropped 0 bases, with 14 bases sitting between them. The CDR3: CASSYVDGGPSYEQYF. Here the CDR3 DNA reads TGTGCCAGCAGTTACGTGGACGGGGGTCCCTCCTACGAGCAGTACTTC.

This clone was detected only a few times. The chain combines TRBV27 with TRBJ2-1; 7 nucleotides align to TRBD1. Trimming took 7 bases from V and 5 from J; bases not matched to a gene: 2. Germline V gene sequence: CDR1 MNHEY, CDR2 SMNVEV (reference sequence). The CDR3 contains 12 residues. CDR3 nucleotide sequence: TGTGCCAGCACGACAGGGAACAATGAGCAGTTCTTC. Translating gives CASTTGNNEQFF.

The chain couples TRBV10-3 to TRBJ1-2; D ambiguous. Trimming took 2 bases from V and 4 from J, leaving 8 bases between them. The CDR3 runs to 13 residues. Germline CDR1 and CDR2: ENHRY and SYGVKD. The CDR3 protein is CAISESQIYGYTF. Written as DNA, the CDR3 is TGTGCCATCAGTGAGAGCCAAATCTATGGCTACACCTTC.

The V and J genes are TRBV19 and TRBJ1-4; 7 bases are a match to TRBD1. V shed 5 bases, J shed 11 bases, and the junction held 11 bases outside the gene matches. The CDR3 spans 14 residues. Germline CDR1 is LNHDA and CDR2 is SQIVND (reference sequence). DNA of the CDR3: TGTGCCAGTAGTGTACCCGGGACAGTGAAGAAACTGTTTTTT. As protein: CASSVPGTVKKLFF. Complete variable domain (other parts from reference TRBV19 and TRBJ1-4): DGGITQSPKYLFRKEGQNVTLSCEQNLNHDAMYWYRQDPGQGLRLIYYSQIVNDFQKGDIAEGYSVSREKKESFPLTVTSAQKNPTAFYLCASSVPGTVKKLFFGSGTQLSVL.

The chain combines TRBV19 with TRBJ2-2, with 8 bases that match TRBD2. Trimming removed 3 bases from V and 1 base from J; junction bases left unmatched: 13. Germline V gene data show CDR1 as LNHDA and CDR2 as SQIVND (reference sequence). The CDR3 consists of 19 residues. CDR3 coding DNA: TGTGCCAGTAGTATCCTACCGGGACTAGAGAATAGGAACACCGGGGAGCTGTTTTTT. It is translated as CASSILPGLENRNTGELFF.

The chain recombines TRBV6-2 or TRBV6-3 with TRBJ1-3, with unresolved D. From germline, CDR1 is MNHEY and CDR2 SVGEGT. This CDR3 region has 17 residues. Trimming removed 3 bases from V and 0 bases from J, with 15 bases in between. The CDR3 region has the DNA TGTGCCAGCAGTTATTCCCTCCTAAATGGCTCTGGAAACACCATATATTTT. The encoded protein is CASSYSLLNGSGNTIYF.

CDR3 in amino acids: CASSIGQGRGNTEAFF. The DNA for the CDR3 is TGTGCCAGTAGTATAGGACAGGGAAGGGGGAACACTGAAGCTTTCTTT. V is TRBV19 and J is TRBJ1-1; TRBD1 agrees at 7 bases. The trim removed 1 base at V and 1 base at J, leaving 6 bases unmatched. The CDR3 covers 16 residues. CDR1 is LNHDA and CDR2 is SQIVND in the germline V gene (reference sequence).

The chain carries TRBV19 and TRBJ1-5; D is unclear. The CDR3 is 17 residues long. The germline CDR1 and CDR2 sequences are LNHDA and SQIVND (reference sequence). Trimming removed 0 bases from V and 0 bases from J, with 12 bases in between. CDR3 in amino acids: CASSIDYEAISNQPQHF. The CDR3 DNA reads TGTGCCAGTAGTATAGATTATGAAGCGATTAGCAATCAGCCCCAGCATTTT.

The chain is built from TRBV5-1 and TRBJ2-7, with 8 positions matching TRBD1. V shed 0 bases, J shed 2 bases, and the junction held 4 bases outside the gene matches. CDR1 is SGHRS, CDR2 YFSETQ, per germline. This CDR3 contains 15 residues. CDR3 DNA: TGCGCCAGCAGCTTGGGTCAGGGGGCGACCTACGAGCAGTACTTC. It yields the protein CASSLGQGATYEQYF.

V gene TRBV10-3 combines with J gene TRBJ2-7; TRBD1 matches at 9 bases. The CDR3 is 14 amino acids. Germline V gives CDR1 ENHRY, CDR2 SYGVKD. The trim removed 5 bases at V and 5 bases at J, leaving 7 bases unmatched. DNA for the CDR3: TGTGCCATCAGTACCGGGACAGGGAGGGACGAGCAGTACTTC. Its protein is CAISTGTGRDEQYF.

The chain has TRBV2 and TRBJ2-1, with 14 bases matching TRBD2. Germline lookup yields CDR1 SNHLY and CDR2 FYNNEI. V dropped 5 bases and J dropped 8; count of bases not matched to a gene: 14. This CDR3 spans 18 amino acids. CDR3 DNA sequence: TGTGCCAGCAGTCCCTTGACTAGCGGGGGGGCCAATTGGTATGAGCAGTTCTTC. This gives the protein CASSPLTSGGANWYEQFF.

Written as DNA, the CDR3 is TGTGCCAGCCGAGCTACACAGGGAAACTATGGCTACACCTTC. Translation: CASRATQGNYGYTF. V usage is TRBV3-1 (or the pseudogene TRBV3-2) and J usage is TRBJ1-2; D may be TRBD1 (6 bases). Germline V gene lookup returns CDR1 LGHDT and CDR2 YNNKEL (reference sequence). The CDR3 consists of 14 residues. With 8 bases removed from V and 2 bases from J, the gap between germline ends came to 15 bases.

The chain carries TRBV10-3 and TRBJ1-6, with 9 bases matching TRBD1. This CDR3 region has 15 residues. Germline V gene lookup returns CDR1 ENHRY and CDR2 SYGVKD. After removal of 6 bases from V and 8 bases from J, the junction contained 8 bases not matched to a gene. CDR3 region: CAISQMDRGDSPLHF. CDR3 DNA: TGTGCCATCAGCCAGATGGACAGGGGCGATTCACCCCTCCACTTT.